Below, 24 T cell receptor beta chains from the same sample are listed, as sequenced in a study of blood T cell repertoires in COVID-19. TCRdb's table, derived via immunoSEQ multiplex PCR, lists solely in-frame clones and lacks some. The repertoire consists of 120,000 to 150,000 clones, with 75% to 85% occurring once and the leading ten covering about 4%. The specimen was peripheral blood. Receptor source: a woman aged 80 or over with acute or convalescent COVID-19.

V gene TRBV5-1 combines with J gene TRBJ1-1, with 7 bases that match TRBD1. From germline, CDR1 is SGHRS and CDR2 YFSETQ. Trimming removed 4 bases from V and 6 bases from J; junction bases left unmatched: 9. CDR3 size: 14 residues. The CDR3 reads CASSVNRGFAEAFF. CDR3 bases: TGCGCCAGCAGCGTCAACAGGGGTTTCGCTGAAGCTTTCTTT.

V gene TRBV2 combines with J gene TRBJ2-1; 13 positions match TRBD2. CDR1 SNHLY and CDR2 FYNNEI come from the germline V gene. The CDR3 contains 18 residues. V lost 1 base and J lost 3; bases outside the gene matches: 6. CDR3 sequence: CASSEGPGLAGYYNEQFF. For the CDR3, the DNA is TGTGCCAGCAGTGAAGGCCCGGGACTAGCGGGGTACTACAATGAGCAGTTCTTC.

The chain links TRBV6-5 to TRBJ1-6; no clear D. The germline CDR1 and CDR2 sequences are MNHEY and SVGAGI. With 7 bases removed from V and 4 bases from J, the gap between germline ends came to 11 bases. The CDR3 runs to 14 residues. CDR3 sequence (DNA): TGTGCCAGCAAGTCTGGCCATTATAATTCACCCCTCCACTTT. Translation: CASKSGHYNSPLHF.

V and J are TRBV27 and TRBJ2-2, with D possibly TRBD1 on 5 matching bases. CDR3 length: 15 amino acids. From germline, CDR1 is MNHEY and CDR2 SMNVEV (reference sequence). V was clipped by 8 bases and J by 1 base, with 14 bases between them. Written as DNA, the CDR3 is TGTGCCAGCGGTAAATGGACAATGAACACCGGGGAGCTGTTTTTT. It encodes CASGKWTMNTGELFF.

This chain joins TRBV5-5 and TRBJ2-1; TRBD2 matches 12 bases. CDR1 is SGHKS and CDR2 is YYEKEE in the germline V gene (reference sequence). V lost 5 bases, J lost 10 bases, and 10 bases stayed unmatched. This CDR3 has 15 residues. In DNA form, the CDR3 reads TGTGCCAGCAGTTCCGGACTAGCGGGACGTCGGGAGCAGTTCTTC. The encoded protein is CASSSGLAGRREQFF.

The count of this clone is one. The chain is built from TRBV6-6 and TRBJ1-6; 8 bases fit TRBD1. The V and J ends lost 4 bases and 5 bases, in that order; junction bases with no gene match: 4. The CDR3 sequence is 15 residues long. The germline V gene encodes CDR1 MNHNY and CDR2 SVGAGI (reference sequence). The CDR3 protein is CASSFGQGDNSPLHF. In DNA form, the CDR3 reads TGTGCCAGCAGTTTTGGACAGGGCGATAATTCACCCCTCCACTTT.

This clone was seen a single time. This rearrangement joins TRBV5-5 to TRBJ2-3; a possible D gene is TRBD1 (5 bases). Germline V CDR1 and CDR2: SGHKS, YYEKEE (reference sequence). CDR3 length: 15 residues. The ends were cut back, 0 bases at V and 1 base at J, with 9 bases in the middle. The CDR3 DNA sequence: TGTGCCAGCAGCTTGGCAGGGATGGGCACAGATACGCAGTATTTT. Translated: CASSLAGMGTDTQYF.

This clone was observed a handful of times. The V and J genes are TRBV28 and TRBJ1-4; possible D gene TRBD1, 6 bases. This CDR3 has 14 residues. Trimming removed 2 bases from V and 7 bases from J, with 11 bases in between. Germline CDR1 reads MDHEN; CDR2 reads SYDVKM. This CDR3 reads CASSLAGAGEKLFF. DNA for the CDR3: TGTGCCAGCAGTTTAGCGGGGGCCGGTGAAAAACTGTTTTTT.

The genes are TRBV19 and TRBJ1-1, with D perhaps TRBD1 (5 bases). Trimming removed 3 bases from V and 3 bases from J, with 8 bases in between. Germline V gene sequence: CDR1 LNHDA, CDR2 SQIVND (reference sequence). The CDR3 spans 13 residues. CDR3 in DNA: TGTGCCAGTAGTATCACGGGGGACACTGAAGCTTTCTTT. It codes for CASSITGDTEAFF.

This rearrangement joins TRBV5-1 to TRBJ1-1; 8 bases match TRBD1. V shed 3 bases, J shed 3 bases, and the junction held 7 bases outside the gene matches. The CDR3 is made up of 15 amino acids. Germline CDR1 is SGHRS and CDR2 is YFSETQ. In DNA, the CDR3 is TGCGCCAGCAGCTCCGGACAGGGTGTAGACACTGAAGCTTTCTTT. Amino acid sequence: CASSSGQGVDTEAFF.

This chain joins TRBV2 and TRBJ2-3; a possible D gene is TRBD2 (7 bases). The CDR3 has 14 amino acids. Trimming removed 4 bases from V and 6 bases from J, with 14 bases in between. Germline V gene sequence: CDR1 SNHLY, CDR2 FYNNEI. The CDR3 DNA follows: TGTGCCAGCAGTGCCACGGGGGGCGGGGATACGCAGTATTTT. It specifies CASSATGGGDTQYF.

The chain joins TRBV7-2 to TRBJ2-1; 10 bases agree with TRBD2. The CDR3 length is 16 residues. CDR1 is SGHTA and CDR2 is FQGNSA in the germline V gene. V was pared by 2 bases and J by 9 bases, with 10 bases of the junction left unmatched. CDR3 amino acids: CASSLRRAGGGREQFF. The CDR3 DNA follows: TGTGCCAGCAGCTTAAGGAGAGCGGGAGGGGGTCGTGAGCAGTTCTTC.

The chain recombines TRBV25-1 with TRBJ2-1, with D possibly being TRBD1 (5 bases). The CDR3 runs to 16 residues. The germline V gene encodes CDR1 MGHDK and CDR2 SYGVNS. With 4 bases removed from V and 4 bases from J, the gap between germline ends came to 17 bases. CDR3 sequence: CASSAPLWNRYNEQFF. The CDR3 DNA reads TGTGCCAGCAGTGCCCCCCTCTGGAACAGGTACAATGAGCAGTTCTTC.

As regards this clone: Different DNA sequences within this sample yield the same CDR3. V is TRBV21-1 and J is TRBJ2-7; the D call in the table, TRBD2, was not verified against the DNA. TRBV21-1 is a recognized pseudogene. This CDR3 spans 13 amino acids. The CDR3 reads CASTTTGTYEQYF. CDR3 in DNA: TGTGCCAGCACGACGACGGGGACCTACGAGCAGTACTTC.

V usage is TRBV11-2 and J usage is TRBJ2-5; tentative D call: TRBD2 (6 bases). This CDR3 has 13 residues. The V and J ends lost 5 bases and 5 bases respectively, with 12 bases between them. Germline V CDR1 and CDR2: SGHAT, FQNNGV. The chain's CDR3 is CASSPTSLETQYF. As DNA, the CDR3 is TGTGCCAGCAGCCCCACTAGCTTGGAGACCCAGTACTTC.

The V gene is TRBV3-1 (or the pseudogene TRBV3-2), the J gene TRBJ1-4; the D is unclear. Germline V lookup: CDR1 LGHDT, CDR2 YNNKEL (reference sequence). Trimming took off 0 bases at V and 4 bases at J, with 15 bases between the two ends. This CDR3 contains 17 residues. DNA for the CDR3: TGTGCCAGCAGCCAAGATAAGCGGACGACCATTAATGAAAAACTGTTTTTT. Amino acid sequence: CASSQDKRTTINEKLFF.

The chain has TRBV4-1 and TRBJ2-5; TRBD1 might be the D (6 bases). The V end was cut by 8 bases, the J end by 1 base, with 14 bases between. The CDR3 extends over 14 amino acids. Germline lookup yields CDR1 MGHRA and CDR2 YSYEKL. The CDR3 DNA reads TGCGCCAGCCGAACGGACAGAACCCAAGAGACCCAGTACTTC. Amino acids: CASRTDRTQETQYF.

V usage is TRBV7-9 and J usage is TRBJ1-1; 7 bases match TRBD1. The CDR3 consists of 15 residues. From germline, CDR1 is SEHNR and CDR2 FQNEAQ (reference sequence). V gave up 11 bases and J gave up 4 bases; unmatched junction bases: 16. CDR3 in DNA: TGTGCCGGGGGGAAGGGGGCTTTAGGAGGCACTGAAGCTTTCTTT. This encodes CAGGKGALGGTEAFF.

The V call is TRBV5-4, the J call TRBJ1-1; weak D call: TRBD1 (6 bases). Germline V CDR1 and CDR2: SGHNT, YYREEE (reference sequence). The germline V and J ends were trimmed by 6 bases and 4 bases, with 16 bases remaining between them. This CDR3 is built from 14 residues. CDR3 loop: CASNLGGRATEAFF. The DNA of the CDR3 is TGTGCCAGCAATCTAGGGGGACGGGCCACTGAAGCTTTCTTT.

J is TRBJ2-2 and V is TRBV24-1, with D uncertain. CDR1 is KGHDR and CDR2 is SFDVKD in the germline V gene. V was cut by 5 bases and J by 3 bases, with 12 bases left in between. The CDR3 runs 15 residues. The chain's CDR3 is CATSGDTWDTGELFF. In nucleotides, the CDR3 is TGTGCCACCAGTGGTGACACTTGGGACACCGGGGAGCTGTTTTTT.

This clone was counted only a few times. The chain recombines TRBV7-9 with TRBJ2-7; 7 bases match TRBD1. Germline assignment: CDR1 SEHNR and CDR2 FQNEAQ (reference sequence). The CDR3 sequence is 13 residues long. J was trimmed by 2 bases and V by 6 bases; bases with no gene match: 4. The CDR3 sequence is CASRSTGPYEQYF. DNA for the CDR3: TGTGCCAGCAGATCGACAGGGCCCTACGAGCAGTACTTC.

This clone was seen a few times. The rearrangement uses TRBV5-1 and TRBJ1-2, with D perhaps matching TRBD1 (5 bases). This CDR3 has 14 residues. Germline V CDR1 and CDR2: SGHRS, YFSETQ. V lost 2 bases to trimming and J lost 6 bases, with 14 bases between them. CDR3 bases: TGCGCCAGCAGCTTCGCTCAGGGTACAGATGGCTACACCTTC. The encoded protein is CASSFAQGTDGYTF. The full variable domain, rest sourced from reference TRBV5-1 and TRBJ1-2, is KAGVTQTPRYLIKTRGQQVTLSCSPISGHRSVSWYQQTPGQGLQFLFEYFSETQRNKGNFPGRFSGRQFSNSRSEMNVSTLELGDSALYLCASSFAQGTDGYTFGSGTRLTVV.

The chain carries TRBV5-1 and TRBJ2-7; 10 bases are a match to TRBD2. The CDR3 is 15 residues long. CDR1 SGHRS and CDR2 YFSETQ come from the germline V gene. Trimming cost V 4 bases and J 5 bases; bases outside gene matches: 9. The CDR3 DNA follows: TGCGCCAGCAGCAAGAATTTAGCGGGAGGAAACGAGCAGTACTTC. Translating gives CASSKNLAGGNEQYF.

This CDR3 is CASREGDTQYF. CDR3 in DNA: TGTGCCAGCAGAGAGGGAGATACGCAGTATTTT. This chain links TRBV12-3 or TRBV12-4 with TRBJ2-3, with D perhaps TRBD2 (5 bases). The CDR3 spans 11 residues. Trimming pared 6 bases from V and 5 bases from J, leaving 6 bases between.